The TCR beta chain described here comes from a study of cytomegalovirus exposure and HLA in healthy donors. To note about this clone: Antigen: not known.

The CDR3 is made up of 17 amino acids. Trimming at V came to 3 bases and at J to 3 bases, leaving 13 bases not matched to a gene. Germline CDR1 is LNHDA and CDR2 is SQIVND (reference sequence). With 60 Vbeta and 13 Jbeta primers, the PCR was carried out. Data came from immunoSEQ multiplex PCR; TCRdb stores just in-frame clones and leaves some out. The sample lists about 130,000 clones, approximately 61% occurring once. Whole-study results and caveats: Sequencing artifact likely explains a cluster of highly shared sequence variants.

Sequences were obtained from PBMCs. This clonotype was obtained from a human donor in good health. The gene calls are TRBV19 and TRBJ2-7, with 8 bases identical to TRBD2. CDR3 loop: CASSIKADAGGRYEQYF. CDR3 in DNA: TGTGCCAGTAGTATCAAGGCTGATGCGGGAGGTCGCTACGAGCAGTACTTC. Full variable domain (missing parts from reference TRBV19 and TRBJ2-7): DGGITQSPKYLFRKEGQNVTLSCEQNLNHDAMYWYRQDPGQGLRLIYYSQIVNDFQKGDIAEGYSVSREKKESFPLTVTSAQKNPTAFYLCASSIKADAGGRYEQYFGPGTRLTVT.